This is a list of T cell receptor beta chains from one sample in a study of cytomegalovirus exposure and HLA in healthy donors. Assay: immunoSEQ multiplex PCR; the TCRdb copy retains only in-frame clones and omits some. The data contain approximately 160,000 clones, roughly 95% of them singletons. Sequenced: PBMCs. These receptors were obtained from a young woman in good health and CMV-seronegative. Each CDR3 is given with its conserved first and last residue. The order of the fields is CDR3 DNA, CDR3 protein, D gene, CDR3 length, clone size, J gene, V gene. D genes are given only for firm matches. Clone size, where shown, is once, few, many, or a class for clones that have expanded.

CDR3nt: TGTGCCTCGAGGACAAGCCCGAGCTCTGGAAACACCATATATTTT
CDR3aa: CASRTSPSSGNTIYF
d_gene: .
len: 15
abundance: .
j_gene: TRBJ1-3
v_gene: TRBV30

CDR3nt: TGTGCCAGCAGCTTGGTTCTCAGGGACTACGAGCAGTACTTC
CDR3aa: CASSLVLRDYEQYF
d_gene: .
len: 14
abundance: .
j_gene: TRBJ2-7
v_gene: TRBV5-5

CDR3nt: TGTGCCTGGACCCCCGCTGACAGGGTCCACGAGCAGTACTTC
CDR3aa: CAWTPADRVHEQYF
d_gene: TRBD1
len: 14
abundance: .
j_gene: TRBJ2-7
v_gene: TRBV30

CDR3nt: TGTGCCAGCAGCCTACGGACAGGCCAGACTGAAGCTTTCTTT
CDR3aa: CASSLRTGQTEAFF
d_gene: TRBD1
len: 14
abundance: .
j_gene: TRBJ1-1
v_gene: TRBV11-2

CDR3nt: TGTGCCAGCAGTTATTCCGGGCCAGGGGGGGAGACCCAGTACTTC
CDR3aa: CASSYSGPGGETQYF
d_gene: .
len: 15
abundance: .
j_gene: TRBJ2-5
v_gene: TRBV6-5

CDR3nt: TGTGCCAGCTCTCAGGGGTCTGGCGCAGATACGCAGTATTTT
CDR3aa: CASSQGSGADTQYF
d_gene: .
len: 14
abundance: .
j_gene: TRBJ2-3
v_gene: TRBV18

CDR3nt: TGTGCCAGCAGCTTAGCGAGCCCCGGGGGGATTCCCGATACGCAGTATTTT
CDR3aa: CASSLASPGGIPDTQYF
d_gene: TRBD2
len: 17
abundance: .
j_gene: TRBJ2-3
v_gene: TRBV7-9

CDR3nt: TGTGCCAGCAGCCTACGGGACAGGGACAATCAGCCCCAGCATTTT
CDR3aa: CASSLRDRDNQPQHF
d_gene: TRBD1
len: 15
abundance: .
j_gene: TRBJ1-5
v_gene: TRBV9

CDR3nt: TGTGCCAGCAGCCCTAGTTGGCGGGGTAATTCACCCCTCCACTTT
CDR3aa: CASSPSWRGNSPLHF
d_gene: .
len: 15
abundance: .
j_gene: TRBJ1-6
v_gene: TRBV6-5

CDR3nt: TGCGCCAGCAGCTTGGCGGCGAACACCGGGGAGCTGTTTTTT
CDR3aa: CASSLAANTGELFF
d_gene: .
len: 14
abundance: .
j_gene: TRBJ2-2
v_gene: TRBV5-1

CDR3nt: TGTGCCAGCAGCGTCGAGACCCGGGCACCCCTCCACTTT
CDR3aa: CASSVETRAPLHF
d_gene: .
len: 13
abundance: .
j_gene: TRBJ1-6
v_gene: TRBV9

CDR3nt: TGCGCCAGCAGCTTGGACTGGGGGGATTCACCCCTCCACTTT
CDR3aa: CASSLDWGDSPLHF
d_gene: .
len: 14
abundance: .
j_gene: TRBJ1-6
v_gene: TRBV5-1

CDR3nt: TGTGCCAGCAGTCTCGACCCACCAGGACAGCGGATCTCCTACGAGCAGTACTTC
CDR3aa: CASSLDPPGQRISYEQYF
d_gene: .
len: 18
abundance: .
j_gene: TRBJ2-7
v_gene: TRBV7-3

CDR3nt: TGTGCCACCACAGGACGCCTGAACACTGAAGCTTTCTTT
CDR3aa: CATTGRLNTEAFF
d_gene: .
len: 13
abundance: .
j_gene: TRBJ1-1
v_gene: TRBV2

CDR3nt: TGTGCCAGCAGACTAGGGACAGGGGCTCCCGAGCAGTACTTC
CDR3aa: CASRLGTGAPEQYF
d_gene: TRBD1
len: 14
abundance: .
j_gene: TRBJ2-7
v_gene: TRBV7-8

CDR3nt: TGTGCCAGCAGCTTAACAACAGGGGGTTCCACTGAAGCTTTCTTT
CDR3aa: CASSLTTGGSTEAFF
d_gene: TRBD1
len: 15
abundance: .
j_gene: TRBJ1-1
v_gene: TRBV7-9

CDR3nt: TGCGCCAGCAGCTTGCGCGGGTTTAGCACAGATACGCAGTATTTT
CDR3aa: CASSLRGFSTDTQYF
d_gene: .
len: 15
abundance: .
j_gene: TRBJ2-3
v_gene: TRBV5-1

CDR3nt: TGTGCCAGCAGCCCGGGGAGGGGTTCCTACAATGAGCAGTTCTTC
CDR3aa: CASSPGRGSYNEQFF
d_gene: TRBD2
len: 15
abundance: .
j_gene: TRBJ2-1
v_gene: TRBV6-5

CDR3nt: TGTGCCAGCAGTCCCCGACTAGCGGGGGGCTACGAGCAGTACTTC
CDR3aa: CASSPRLAGGYEQYF
d_gene: TRBD2
len: 15
abundance: .
j_gene: TRBJ2-7
v_gene: TRBV9

CDR3nt: TGTGCCAGTAGGTCAGTTTCCTACGAGCAGTACTTC
CDR3aa: CASRSVSYEQYF
d_gene: .
len: 12
abundance: .
j_gene: TRBJ2-7
v_gene: TRBV19

CDR3nt: TGTGCCAGCAGTTACCGACCCGGGGGGGTAGGTGGCTACACCTTC
CDR3aa: CASSYRPGGVGGYTF
d_gene: .
len: 15
abundance: .
j_gene: TRBJ1-2
v_gene: TRBV6-5

CDR3nt: TGCGCCAGCAGGGAGACAGGGGCAGATACGCAGTATTTT
CDR3aa: CASRETGADTQYF
d_gene: TRBD1
len: 13
abundance: .
j_gene: TRBJ2-3
v_gene: TRBV5-1

CDR3nt: TGCAGCGTTGAGGTGACAGGGGGCGAAGAGACCCAGTACTTC
CDR3aa: CSVEVTGGEETQYF
d_gene: TRBD1
len: 14
abundance: .
j_gene: TRBJ2-5
v_gene: TRBV29-1

CDR3nt: TGTGCCAGCAGTGACACTAGCGGCACAGATACGCAGTATTTT
CDR3aa: CASSDTSGTDTQYF
d_gene: TRBD2
len: 14
abundance: .
j_gene: TRBJ2-3
v_gene: TRBV6-4

CDR3nt: TGCGCCAGCAGCCTCCCGGACTCCAACAATGAGCAGTTCTTC
CDR3aa: CASSLPDSNNEQFF
d_gene: .
len: 14
abundance: few
j_gene: TRBJ2-1
v_gene: TRBV4-1

CDR3nt: TGTGCCAGCAGTTTAAATACCGGGACAGGGAGCACCGGGGAGCTGTTTTTT
CDR3aa: CASSLNTGTGSTGELFF
d_gene: TRBD1
len: 17
abundance: .
j_gene: TRBJ2-2
v_gene: TRBV27

CDR3nt: TGTGCCAGTAGAGCGGGGGGGAGCACAGATACGCAGTATTTT
CDR3aa: CASRAGGSTDTQYF
d_gene: TRBD2
len: 14
abundance: .
j_gene: TRBJ2-3
v_gene: TRBV19

CDR3nt: TGTGCCTGGAGTGTCCGGGCTAACTATGGCTACACCTTC
CDR3aa: CAWSVRANYGYTF
d_gene: .
len: 13
abundance: .
j_gene: TRBJ1-2
v_gene: TRBV30

CDR3nt: TGTGCCAGCAGCCCAAGGAGGGGTGGGGTGTTGGAGACCCAGTACTTC
CDR3aa: CASSPRRGGVLETQYF
d_gene: .
len: 16
abundance: .
j_gene: TRBJ2-5
v_gene: TRBV7-9

CDR3nt: TGTGCCAGCACCAACGGGGCGGGGGGCCCTTCCTACGAGCAGTACTTC
CDR3aa: CASTNGAGGPSYEQYF
d_gene: TRBD2
len: 16
abundance: .
j_gene: TRBJ2-7
v_gene: TRBV6-6

CDR3nt: TGCGCCAGCAGCCAAAGAATAGACAGCACATATGAAAAACTGTTTTTT
CDR3aa: CASSQRIDSTYEKLFF
d_gene: .
len: 16
abundance: .
j_gene: TRBJ1-4
v_gene: TRBV4-1

CDR3nt: TGTGCCAGCAGCTTAGGGGGCAGGGGCCTCTCTGGAAACACCATATATTTT
CDR3aa: CASSLGGRGLSGNTIYF
d_gene: .
len: 17
abundance: .
j_gene: TRBJ1-3
v_gene: TRBV7-6

CDR3nt: TGCGCCAGCAGCCAGTTAGCGGGGGGGGCTGGGGCCAACGTCCTGACTTTC
CDR3aa: CASSQLAGGAGANVLTF
d_gene: TRBD2
len: 17
abundance: once
j_gene: TRBJ2-6
v_gene: TRBV4-3

CDR3nt: TGTGCCAGCACCCACGGGGGGAGGGATACGCAGTATTTT
CDR3aa: CASTHGGRDTQYF
d_gene: TRBD2
len: 13
abundance: .
j_gene: TRBJ2-3
v_gene: TRBV5-6

CDR3nt: TGTGCCAGCAGCCAGACGGGACAGCGCGGGGGCTACACCTTC
CDR3aa: CASSQTGQRGGYTF
d_gene: TRBD1
len: 14
abundance: .
j_gene: TRBJ1-2
v_gene: TRBV11-2

CDR3nt: TGCAGCGTTGAGGACTGGGTAACCCCAGAGACCCAGTACTTC
CDR3aa: CSVEDWVTPETQYF
d_gene: .
len: 14
abundance: once
j_gene: TRBJ2-5
v_gene: TRBV29-1

CDR3nt: TGCGCCAGCAGCTTTCGCAGGACAGCGGACTACAATGAGCAGTTCTTC
CDR3aa: CASSFRRTADYNEQFF
d_gene: .
len: 16
abundance: .
j_gene: TRBJ2-1
v_gene: TRBV5-1

CDR3nt: TGTGCCAGCTCACCCGTAGCGGGGGGTATCAATGAGCAGTTCTTC
CDR3aa: CASSPVAGGINEQFF
d_gene: TRBD2
len: 15
abundance: .
j_gene: TRBJ2-1
v_gene: TRBV18

CDR3nt: TGCGCCAGCAGCCAAGATGGCGAGGGCAGCAATGAGCAGTTCTTC
CDR3aa: CASSQDGEGSNEQFF
d_gene: .
len: 15
abundance: .
j_gene: TRBJ2-1
v_gene: TRBV4-3

CDR3nt: TGTGCCAGCAGCTTCCAGGGGTTGGGCAATCAGCCCCAGCATTTT
CDR3aa: CASSFQGLGNQPQHF
d_gene: .
len: 15
abundance: .
j_gene: TRBJ1-5
v_gene: TRBV7-2

CDR3nt: TGCGCCAGCAGCTTGCCGGACATTACTTACGAGCAGTACTTC
CDR3aa: CASSLPDITYEQYF
d_gene: .
len: 14
abundance: .
j_gene: TRBJ2-7
v_gene: TRBV5-1

CDR3nt: TGTGCCAGCAGCTTAGCGACGCTGAGGGACATGAGCACAGATACGCAGTATTTT
CDR3aa: CASSLATLRDMSTDTQYF
d_gene: .
len: 18
abundance: .
j_gene: TRBJ2-3
v_gene: TRBV7-9

CDR3nt: TGTGCCAGCCAGGAGGGACAGGGCTCCTACGAGCAGTACTTC
CDR3aa: CASQEGQGSYEQYF
d_gene: TRBD1
len: 14
abundance: .
j_gene: TRBJ2-7
v_gene: TRBV6-6

CDR3nt: TGCGCCAGCAAAGTCGATCCCGGGACAGGGAATTCACCCCTCCACTTT
CDR3aa: CASKVDPGTGNSPLHF
d_gene: TRBD1
len: 16
abundance: once
j_gene: TRBJ1-6
v_gene: TRBV5-1

CDR3nt: TGTGCCAGCAGTCTGGGACTAGCGTTCGGGACCCAGTACTTC
CDR3aa: CASSLGLAFGTQYF
d_gene: TRBD2
len: 14
abundance: .
j_gene: TRBJ2-5
v_gene: TRBV27